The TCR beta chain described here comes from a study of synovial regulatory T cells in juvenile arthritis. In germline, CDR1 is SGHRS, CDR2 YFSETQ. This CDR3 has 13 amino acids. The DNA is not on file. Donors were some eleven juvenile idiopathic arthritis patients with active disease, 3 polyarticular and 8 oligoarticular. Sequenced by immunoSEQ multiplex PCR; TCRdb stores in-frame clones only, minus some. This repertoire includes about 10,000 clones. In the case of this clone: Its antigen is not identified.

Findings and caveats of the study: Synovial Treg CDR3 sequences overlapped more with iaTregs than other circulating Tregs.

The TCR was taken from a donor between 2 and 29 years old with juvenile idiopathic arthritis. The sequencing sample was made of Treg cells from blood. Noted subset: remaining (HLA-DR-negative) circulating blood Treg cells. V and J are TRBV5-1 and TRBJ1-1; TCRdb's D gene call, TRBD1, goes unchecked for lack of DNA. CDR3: CASSLVWGNEAFF. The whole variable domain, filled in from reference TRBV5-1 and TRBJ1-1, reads KAGVTQTPRYLIKTRGQQVTLSCSPISGHRSVSWYQQTPGQGLQFLFEYFSETQRNKGNFPGRFSGRQFSNSRSEMNVSTLELGDSALYLCASSLVWGNEAFFGQGTRLTVV.